This passage covers 15 T cell receptor beta chains from one sample sequenced in a study of CD8 T cells in Susac syndrome. Random hexamers were used to reverse transcribe an amount of about 0.5 to 1 ug RNA. TCRdb processed the immunoSEQ multiplex PCR reads anew with MiXCR; each CDR3 protein has one entry. The table has 74,000 or so distinct CDR3 sequences, roughly 91% seen once. The sample comprised CD4+ T cells from PBMCs. These receptors were collected from a human donor with Susac syndrome.

The chain has TRBV27 and TRBJ2-7; 8 bases match TRBD2. Germline V gene lookup returns CDR1 MNHEY and CDR2 SMNVEV (reference sequence). This CDR3 has 12 residues. The V gene end was trimmed by 10 bases and the J gene end by 8 bases; junction bases not matched to a gene: 10. DNA of the CDR3: TGTGCCACGGGGGGGCTGTCTGGGCAGCAGTACTTC. This sequence encodes CATGGLSGQQYF.

This clonotype was seen only once. The V gene is TRBV10-3, the J gene TRBJ2-2, with D hard to call. The CDR3 has 14 amino acids. Trimming removed 3 bases from V and 4 bases from J, with 9 bases in between. Germline V gives CDR1 ENHRY, CDR2 SYGVKD. The CDR3 DNA sequence: TGTGCCATCAGTGATGGTCTCAGCACCGGGGAGCTGTTTTTT. Translated, it gives CAISDGLSTGELFF.

The V and J genes are TRBV29-1 and TRBJ1-6, with D hard to call. The CDR3 totals 13 residues. The germline CDR1 and CDR2 sequences are SQVTM and ANQGSEA. V was clipped by 4 bases and J by 1 base, with 5 bases between them. CDR3 bases: TGCAGCGTTGCGGGGTCCTATAATTCACCCCTCCACTTT. Residues: CSVAGSYNSPLHF.

The gene calls are TRBV27 and TRBJ2-1; tentatively, D is TRBD2 (5 bases). Per the germline V gene, CDR1 is MNHEY and CDR2 is SMNVEV (reference sequence). Between the trimmed V and J ends, which lost 7 bases and 10 bases, there was a span of 14 bases. The CDR3 extends over 12 amino acids. The CDR3 reads CASMTREYEQFF. In DNA, the CDR3 is TGTGCCAGCATGACAAGGGAGTACGAGCAGTTCTTC.

This rearrangement joins TRBV4-2 to TRBJ1-5; D remains unclear. CDR1 and CDR2 from the germline V gene are LGHNA and YNFKEQ. CDR3 length equals 14 residues. Trimming took off 3 bases at V and 2 bases at J, with 8 bases between the two ends. Written as DNA, the CDR3 is TGTGCCAGCAGCCAGGCCAACGGCAATCAGCCCCAGCATTTT. Its translation is CASSQANGNQPQHF.

The chain joins TRBV21-1 to TRBJ2-7. TRBV21-1 is assigned pseudogene status. This CDR3 is built from 15 residues. The CDR3 nucleotides are TGTGCCAGCAGCAAAAACGAAGGGGCTCTATACGAGCAGTACTTC. Amino acid sequence: CASSKNEGALYEQYF.

The chain has TRBV12-3 or TRBV12-4 and TRBJ1-3; D perhaps matches TRBD1 (5 bases). The V and J ends lost 6 bases and 10 bases respectively, with 13 bases between them. This CDR3 region has 12 residues. The CDR3 region is CASSSTGGTIYF. The CDR3 region has the DNA TGTGCCAGCAGCTCAACCGGGGGGACCATATATTTT.

The gene calls are TRBV25-1 and TRBJ1-2; 8 bases map to TRBD1. CDR1 is MGHDK and CDR2 is SYGVNS in the germline V gene. V trimming: 4 bases; J trimming: 8 bases; junction bases outside the gene matches: 6. CDR3 length: 13 amino acids. CDR3 loop: CASSGRGRAGYTF. Written as DNA, the CDR3 is TGTGCCAGCAGTGGCAGGGGGCGGGCCGGCTACACCTTC.

This sequence joins TRBV25-1 and TRBJ2-3; D is tentatively TRBD1 or TRBD2 (5 bases each). CDR1 is MGHDK and CDR2 is SYGVNS in the germline V gene. Trimming stripped 3 bases from V and 2 bases from J, with 12 bases between. The CDR3 loop spans 15 amino acids. The CDR3 sequence is CASSDGAGHTDTQYF. The CDR3 region has the DNA TGTGCCAGCAGTGACGGGGCAGGTCACACAGATACGCAGTATTTT.

In this sample, this clonotype turned up once. V is TRBV20-1 and J is TRBJ2-3, with TRBD2 matching over 10 bases. V shed 3 bases, J shed 6 bases, and the junction held 12 bases outside the gene matches. Per germline, CDR1 DFQATT and CDR2 SNEGSKA (reference sequence). The CDR3 runs to 16 residues. Here the CDR3 reads CSASGVAGGLGDTQYF. Written as DNA, the CDR3 is TGCAGTGCTAGCGGGGTAGCGGGAGGCCTAGGGGATACGCAGTATTTT.

The chain is built from TRBV5-1 and TRBJ2-1; 9 nucleotides match TRBD2. This CDR3 has 16 amino acids. V shed 0 bases, J shed 7 bases, and the junction held 8 bases outside the gene matches. Germline loops: CDR1 SGHRS, CDR2 YFSETQ. The CDR3 sequence: CASSLVPSGGRNEQFF. The CDR3 nucleotides read TGCGCCAGCAGCTTGGTGCCAAGCGGGGGGCGTAATGAGCAGTTCTTC.

A few counts support this clonotype. V is TRBV2 and J is TRBJ2-7; 9 bases line up with TRBD1. With 6 bases clipped from V and 6 bases from J, the junction kept 0 bases outside the gene matches. Germline assignment: CDR1 SNHLY and CDR2 FYNNEI. The CDR3 length is 11 residues. CDR3 residues: CASRDRGEQYF. Here the CDR3 DNA reads TGTGCCAGCAGGGACAGGGGCGAGCAGTACTTC.

The rearrangement uses TRBV18 and TRBJ2-1; 11 bases agree with TRBD2. The CDR3 length is 15 residues. Germline trimming cut 6 bases from V and 5 bases from J; bases unmatched to any gene: 6. Per the germline V gene, CDR1 is KGHSH and CDR2 is LQKENI. The CDR3 sequence is CASSRLAGGDNEQFF. The CDR3 DNA is TGTGCCAGCTCCCGTCTAGCGGGAGGCGACAATGAGCAGTTCTTC.

The rearrangement uses TRBV15 and TRBJ2-7, with 9 bases aligning to TRBD2. Trimming removed 4 bases from V and 3 bases from J; junction bases left unmatched: 13. In germline, CDR1 is LNHNV, CDR2 YYDKDF (reference sequence). The CDR3 loop spans 17 amino acids. The CDR3 nucleotides read TGTGCCACCAGCATCACCAAAGGGACTAGCTCCATCTACGAGCAGTACTTC. Amino acid sequence: CATSITKGTSSIYEQYF.

The chain carries TRBV24-1 and TRBJ2-3, with 8 bases identical to TRBD1. V lost 3 bases to trimming and J lost 4 bases; unmatched junction nucleotides: 11. The germline V gene encodes CDR1 KGHDR and CDR2 SFDVKD. The CDR3 spans 17 residues. The CDR3 coding sequence is TGTGCCACCAGTGATACGTTGGACAGGGTTGGGGCAGATACGCAGTATTTT. Its protein product is CATSDTLDRVGADTQYF.